These T cell receptor beta chains were read from a single sample in a study of T cells after yellow fever vaccination. TCRdb re-called the 5' RACE reads through MiXCR, storing one row per CDR3 protein. The sample consists of roughly 320,000 distinct CDR3 sequences, over 8.5% of them appearing once. The input for sequencing was CD4+ T cells sorted from PBMCs, taken 45 days after the yellow fever booster vaccination. These receptors all stem from a man aged 18 to 29 who received the YFV17D yellow fever vaccine. Both conserved end residues are part of each CDR3. Each record gives: D gene, V gene, J gene, clone size, CDR3 protein, CDR3 DNA. The D gene is left open where the match is weak. Clone size is not always given. Where it is, it says once, few, many or a class for expanded clones.

.	TRBV11-2	TRBJ1-2	few	CASSLTDSGGYTF	TGTGCCAGCAGCTTGACGGACAGTGGAGGCTACACCTTC
.	TRBV15	TRBJ1-2	few	CATSRAANGLGGYTF	TGTGCCACCAGCAGAGCGGCGAACGGGCTCGGTGGCTACACCTTC
.	TRBV6-5	TRBJ2-2	.	CASSYGAPGLNTGELFF	TGTGCCAGCAGTTACGGCGCACCGGGACTTAACACCGGGGAGCTGTTTTTT
.	TRBV19	TRBJ2-3	.	CASSPLDSRDTQYF	TGTGCCAGTAGTCCCCTGGACAGTCGGGATACGCAGTATTTT
.	TRBV15	TRBJ2-3	.	CATSDPTGAGDTQYF	TGTGCCACCAGCGATCCAACGGGTGCTGGAGATACGCAGTATTTT
.	TRBV5-5	TRBJ2-1	few	CASSWGPGGQFF	TGTGCCAGCAGCTGGGGGCCGGGGGGGCAGTTCTTC
.	TRBV28	TRBJ1-1	.	CASSLMVGAGGTEAFF	TGTGCCAGCAGTTTAATGGTGGGGGCAGGCGGAACTGAAGCTTTCTTT
.	TRBV6-5	TRBJ2-2	many	CASSYSPRGADTGELFF	TGTGCCAGCAGTTACTCCCCCAGGGGTGCGGACACCGGGGAGCTGTTTTTT
.	TRBV6-2/TRBV6-3	TRBJ2-3	.	CASRLHSVWEDTQYF	TGTGCCAGCAGACTCCACTCAGTTTGGGAAGATACGCAGTATTTT
TRBD2	TRBV9	TRBJ2-3	many	CASSVVASGGAGDTQYF	TGTGCCAGCAGCGTAGTAGCTAGCGGGGGGGCCGGAGATACGCAGTATTTT
.	TRBV29-1	TRBJ1-4	.	CSVATGSNEKLFF	TGCAGCGTCGCGACAGGATCTAATGAAAAACTGTTTTTT
TRBD1	TRBV3-1	TRBJ1-5	.	CASSPGTGVINQPQHF	TGTGCCAGCAGTCCCGGGACAGGGGTCATCAATCAGCCCCAGCATTTT
.	TRBV7-9	TRBJ1-6	.	CASKTGDFYSPLHF	TGTGCCAGCAAGACAGGAGACTTCTATTCACCCCTCCACTTT
.	TRBV19	TRBJ2-3	.	CASSIMEGETDTQYF	TGTGCCAGTAGTATCATGGAGGGAGAGACAGATACGCAGTATTTT
TRBD2	TRBV11-2	TRBJ2-3	many	CASSLMGGGETDTQYF	TGTGCCAGCAGCTTAATGGGCGGGGGAGAGACAGATACGCAGTATTTT
TRBD1	TRBV6-1	TRBJ2-5	.	CASRGTGEGTQYF	TGTGCCAGCAGAGGGACAGGGGAAGGGACCCAGTACTTC
.	TRBV7-2	TRBJ2-3	.	CASSTRDQDTQYF	TGTGCCAGCAGCACCCGGGACCAAGATACGCAGTATTTT
TRBD1	TRBV7-9	TRBJ2-2	.	CASSLSTGGHGELFF	TGTGCCAGCAGCTTGTCGACAGGGGGCCACGGGGAGCTGTTTTTT
.	TRBV6-5	TRBJ2-1	.	CASSPLRTEYNEQFF	TGTGCCAGCAGTCCCCTCAGGACAGAGTACAATGAGCAGTTCTTC
.	TRBV5-1	TRBJ2-2	many	CASSPYRVGGELFF	TGCGCCAGCAGCCCATACAGGGTCGGTGGGGAGCTGTTTTTT
TRBD1	TRBV4-2	TRBJ1-6	few	CASSQDVQAGGNSPLHF	TGTGCCAGCAGCCAAGATGTTCAAGCAGGGGGGAATTCACCCCTCCACTTT
.	TRBV7-2	TRBJ2-3	few	CASSLERHTDTQYF	TGTGCCAGCAGCTTGGAGCGTCATACAGATACGCAGTATTTT